This TCR beta chain is drawn from a study of cytomegalovirus exposure and HLA in healthy donors. The PCR employed 60 Vbeta primers together with 13 Jbeta primers. Profiling relied on immunoSEQ multiplex PCR, and the TCRdb table lists in-frame clones only, not all of them. The profile covers approximately 170,000 clones, with 62% appearing a single time and 2.5% to 3% taken by the ten largest. The CDR3 has 17 amino acids. Germline CDR1 SGHTA, CDR2 FQGNSA. With 4 bases clipped from V and 7 bases from J, the junction kept 18 bases outside the gene matches. The receptor was isolated from a middle-aged man in good health and CMV-seronegative. The rearrangement uses TRBV7-2 and TRBJ2-7; 8 bases line up with TRBD1. Sequenced input: PBMCs. In DNA form, the CDR3 reads TGTGCCAGCAGCTCTAGAGATGGAGGACAGGGTGTTGGGGAGCAGTACTTC. Amino acids: CASSSRDGGQGVGEQYF.